The subject of this entry is one TCR beta chain. Between the trimmed V and J ends, which lost 2 bases and 4 bases, there was a span of 11 bases. This CDR3 is 14 amino acids long. In germline, CDR1 is MGHDK, CDR2 SYGVNS. Profiling relied on immunoSEQ multiplex PCR, and the TCRdb table lists in-frame clones only, not all of them. The sample contains 90,000 to 95,000 clones, 70% to 90% of which appear only once. The data were taken from a study of T cell responses to AZD1222 COVID-19 vaccine. The sample was peripheral blood, taken on day 0 of AZD1222 vaccination. The chain employs TRBV25-1 and TRBJ1-1, with D unclear. This sequence originates from an adult in good health. CDR3 bases: TGTGCCAGCAGTGAAGGGAACACCTTCACTGAAGCTTTCTTT. Its translation is CASSEGNTFTEAFF.